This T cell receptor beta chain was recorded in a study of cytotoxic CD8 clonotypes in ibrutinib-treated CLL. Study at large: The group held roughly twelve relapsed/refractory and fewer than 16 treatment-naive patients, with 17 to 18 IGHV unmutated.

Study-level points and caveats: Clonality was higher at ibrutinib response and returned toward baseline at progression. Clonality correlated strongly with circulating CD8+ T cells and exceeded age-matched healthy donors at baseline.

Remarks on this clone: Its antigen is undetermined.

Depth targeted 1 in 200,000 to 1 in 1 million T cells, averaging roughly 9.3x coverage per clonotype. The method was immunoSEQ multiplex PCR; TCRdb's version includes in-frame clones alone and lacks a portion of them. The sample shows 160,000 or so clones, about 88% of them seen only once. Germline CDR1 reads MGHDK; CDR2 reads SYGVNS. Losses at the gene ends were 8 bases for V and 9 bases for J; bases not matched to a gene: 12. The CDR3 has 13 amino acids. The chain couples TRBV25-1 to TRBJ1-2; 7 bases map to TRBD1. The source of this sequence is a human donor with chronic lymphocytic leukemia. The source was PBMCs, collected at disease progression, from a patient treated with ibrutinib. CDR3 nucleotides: TGTGCCAGCCGCCAGACAGGGTCGGGTCGCTACACCTTC. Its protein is CASRQTGSGRYTF.